The sequence of this TCR beta chain was determined in a study of Graves' ophthalmopathy and Graves' hyperthyroidism. Amplification from RNA transcripts yielded the TCR beta CDR3 regions. Second-round multiplex PCR came after a first-round RT-PCR that employed HTBI primers. TCRdb re-called the multiplex PCR reads through MiXCR, storing one row per CDR3 protein. The sample shows over a million distinct CDR3 sequences, about 35% of them seen only once. The germline V gene has CDR1 DFQATT and CDR2 SNEGSKA (reference sequence). The V end lost 3 bases, the J end lost 6 bases, and 9 bases lay between the germline ends. CDR3 length: 11 residues.

The V gene is TRBV20-1, the J gene TRBJ2-7; D ambiguous. This receptor was taken from an adult man with Graves' hyperthyroidism. Sequencing was done on a sample of peripheral blood or thyroid tissue (not recorded which). For the CDR3, the DNA is TGCAGTGCTAGCGTAGGTTCCGAGCAGTACTTC. It encodes CSASVGSEQYF.